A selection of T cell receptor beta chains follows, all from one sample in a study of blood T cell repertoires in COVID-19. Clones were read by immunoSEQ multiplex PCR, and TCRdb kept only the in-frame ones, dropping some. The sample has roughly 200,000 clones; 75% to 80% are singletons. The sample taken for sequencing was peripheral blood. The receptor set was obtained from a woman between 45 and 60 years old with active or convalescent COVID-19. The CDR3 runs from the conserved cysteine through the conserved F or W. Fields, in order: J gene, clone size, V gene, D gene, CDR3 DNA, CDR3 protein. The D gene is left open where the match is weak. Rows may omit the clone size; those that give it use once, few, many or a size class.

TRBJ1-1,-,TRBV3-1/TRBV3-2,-,TGTGCCAGCAGCCAGACAGCCAACACTGAAGCTTTCTTT,CASSQTANTEAFF
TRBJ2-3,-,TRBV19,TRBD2,TGTGCCAGTAGCCCACTAGCGGGAACCACAGATACGCAGTATTTT,CASSPLAGTTDTQYF
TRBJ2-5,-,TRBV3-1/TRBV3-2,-,TGTGCCAGCAGCCAAGATTACGGGAAGACCCAGTACTTC,CASSQDYGKTQYF
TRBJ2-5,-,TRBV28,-,TGTGCCAGCAGTTACTTGGGAGGACAAGAGACCCAGTACTTC,CASSYLGGQETQYF
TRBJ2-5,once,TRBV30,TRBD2,TGTGCCTGGAGTGACGGGAGGGGAGGGGAGACCCAGTACTTC,CAWSDGRGGETQYF
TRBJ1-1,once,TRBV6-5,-,TGTGCCAGCAGTTACTCGTTAGCCAGCCCGAACACTGAAGCTTTCTTT,CASSYSLASPNTEAFF
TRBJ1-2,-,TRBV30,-,TGTGCCTGGAGTGTAATGGAGGGGTATGGCTACACCTTC,CAWSVMEGYGYTF
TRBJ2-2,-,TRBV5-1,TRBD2,TGCGCCAGCAGCCCTAGCGGGAGCGGGCACGGGGAGCTGTTTTTT,CASSPSGSGHGELFF
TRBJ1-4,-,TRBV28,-,TGTGCCAGCAGTTACTTTAATGAAAAACTGTTTTTT,CASSYFNEKLFF
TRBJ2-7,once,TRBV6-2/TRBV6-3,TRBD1,TGTGCCAGCAGTCAGACCCCGGGACAGGGGGCAGGATCCTACGAGCAGTACTTC,CASSQTPGQGAGSYEQYF
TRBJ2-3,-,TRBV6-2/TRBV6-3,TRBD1,TGTGCCAGCAGCTGGGGACAGAGCACAGATACGCAGTATTTT,CASSWGQSTDTQYF
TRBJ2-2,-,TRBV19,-,TGTGCCAGTAGTAAATCTAGCGTCACCGGGGAGCTGTTTTTT,CASSKSSVTGELFF
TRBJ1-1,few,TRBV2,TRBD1,TGTGCCAGCAGGACAGGGGACACTGAAGCTTTCTTT,CASRTGDTEAFF
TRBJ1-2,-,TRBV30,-,TGTGCCTGGAGCAGGGGTCCTCTGGGCCCCTATGGCTACACCTTC,CAWSRGPLGPYGYTF
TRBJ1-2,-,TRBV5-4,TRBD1,TGTGCCAGCAGCCTCGACAGGGTCGACGGCTACACCTTC,CASSLDRVDGYTF
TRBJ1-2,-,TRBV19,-,TGTGCCAGTAGGGGGCGAAACAGCTATGGCTACACCTTC,CASRGRNSYGYTF
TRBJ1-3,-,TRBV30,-,TGTGCCTGGAGTGTACTGGGGAGCTCTGGAAACACCATATATTTT,CAWSVLGSSGNTIYF
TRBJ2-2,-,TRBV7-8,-,TGTGCCAGCAGCTTAGGGAGGGCCCTGAACACCGGGGAGCTGTTTTTT,CASSLGRALNTGELFF
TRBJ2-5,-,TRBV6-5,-,TGTGCCAGCAGTTCCTTACGCCAACGGGGGACCCAGTACTTC,CASSSLRQRGTQYF
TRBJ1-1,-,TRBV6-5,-,TGTGCCAGCACCTTTGAGAGGAACACTGAAGCTTTCTTT,CASTFERNTEAFF
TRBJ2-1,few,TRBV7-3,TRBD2,TGTGCCAGCAGCTCGCAGACTAGCGGGACCGGTGAGCAGTTCTTC,CASSSQTSGTGEQFF
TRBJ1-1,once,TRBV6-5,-,TGTGCCAGCAGTTACAGGGGAGGGAGGACCACTGAAGCTTTCTTT,CASSYRGGRTTEAFF
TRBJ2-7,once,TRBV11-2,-,TGTGCCAGCAGCTCCTTACAATGGGCGGGCGAGCAGTACTTC,CASSSLQWAGEQYF
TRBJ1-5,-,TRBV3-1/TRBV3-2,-,TGTGCCAGCAGCCCGATTGGAGTCCAGCCCCAGCATTTT,CASSPIGVQPQHF
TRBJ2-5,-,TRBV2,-,TGTGCCAGCAGTTCCTCCCCGCAGGCCCAAGAGACCCAGTACTTC,CASSSSPQAQETQYF
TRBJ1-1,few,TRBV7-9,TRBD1,TGTGCCAGCAGCAACCCGGGACAGGGGTATTGCGCTTTCTTT,CASSNPGQGYCAFF
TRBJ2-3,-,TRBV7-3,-,TGTGCCAGCAGCACCGGGATCTCGGATACGCAGTATTTT,CASSTGISDTQYF
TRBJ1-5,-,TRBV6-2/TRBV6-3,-,TGTGCCAGCAGTCCCTGGGGGGATGGAAATCAGCCCCAGCATTTT,CASSPWGDGNQPQHF
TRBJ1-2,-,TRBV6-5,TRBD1,TGTGCCAGGGGGGACAGCTCAATTAACTATGGCTACACCTTC,CARGDSSINYGYTF